This TCR beta chain was profiled in a study of CD8+CD57+ T cells in acquired aplastic anemia. Overall study context: Quantities of DNA derived from sorted CD4+ and CD8+ cells averaged around 3.2 ug.

It was genomic DNA that served as the template for profiling TCR beta VDJ and CDR3. Each CDR3 protein gets one entry after TCRdb re-called the reads with MiXCR. The sample contains around 250,000 distinct CDR3 sequences, roughly three fifths of which appear only once. Trimming stripped 2 bases from V and 1 base from J, with 8 bases between. There are 14 residues in the CDR3. CDR1 and CDR2 from the germline V gene are LNHNV and YYDKDF (reference sequence). The chain combines TRBV15 with TRBJ1-1, with D unresolved. This sequence originates from a human donor with severe aplastic anemia or a healthy control (not recorded which). The sample comprised sorted CD4+, CD8+, or CD8+CD57+ T cells (not recorded which) from PBMCs. CDR3 region: CATSRRTANTEAFF. The DNA of the CDR3 is TGTGCCACCAGCAGACGGACGGCGAACACTGAAGCTTTCTTT.